The rows below give T cell receptor beta chains drawn from one sample of a study of CD8+ T cells in alopecia areata. TCRdb's copy holds only in-frame clones and misses some; the assay was immunoSEQ multiplex PCR. The data show 130,000 to 150,000 clones, 85% to 90% seen once. This sample comprised CD8+ T cells sorted from blood, obtained at week 0. These receptors originate from a human donor with alopecia areata. Each CDR3 is given with its conserved first and last residue. Fields, in order: clone size, J gene, D gene, V gene, CDR3 DNA, CDR3 protein. D genes are given only for firm matches. Expanded clones are given a class, and other clones once, few, many or no size at all.

NA	TRBJ2-5	TRBD2	TRBV7-6	TGTGCCAGCAGCTTAGTTCAGCGGGGGAATCAAGAGACCCAGTACTTC	CASSLVQRGNQETQYF
NA	TRBJ1-2	NA	TRBV10-2	TGCGCCAGCATACAGGGAGTTTTGGGCTATGTGTATTCCGGTGCTGGCTACACCTTC	CASIQGVLGYVYSGAGYTF
NA	TRBJ2-7	NA	TRBV7-9	TGTGCCAGCAGCGTGGGAGTTGACTACGAGCAGTACTTC	CASSVGVDYEQYF
NA	TRBJ2-1	TRBD2	TRBV7-9	TGTGCCAGCAGCTTACCTCGACTAGCGGGGGCTTACAATGAGCAGTTCTTC	CASSLPRLAGAYNEQFF
few	TRBJ2-1	NA	TRBV2	TGTGCCAGCATCCCAGAGGGGTCCAATGAGCAGTTCTTC	CASIPEGSNEQFF
NA	TRBJ2-7	NA	TRBV29-1	TGCAGCTCCCGGGACGGCTCTTGGGAGCAGTACTTC	CSSRDGSWEQYF
NA	TRBJ2-7	NA	TRBV7-9	TGTGCCAGCAGCCCAAACAGGACGGAGGGAATCTACGAGCAGTACTTC	CASSPNRTEGIYEQYF
NA	TRBJ2-2	TRBD2	TRBV9	TGTGCCAGCAGCGGCGGGACTAGCGGCACCGGGGAGCTGTTTTTT	CASSGGTSGTGELFF
few	TRBJ2-7	TRBD2	TRBV27	TGTGCCAGCAGACCGGGGGGGATCTACGAGCAGTACTTC	CASRPGGIYEQYF
NA	TRBJ2-2	TRBD2	TRBV4-1	TGCGCCAGCAGCCTACCGACTAGCGCGGACACCGGGGAGCTGTTTTTT	CASSLPTSADTGELFF
NA	TRBJ1-2	TRBD1	TRBV30	TGTGCCTGGAATGGAGGACAGGGGACTAGCTTTAACTTAGGCACCTTC	CAWNGGQGTSFNLGTF
NA	TRBJ2-3	NA	TRBV25-1	TGTGCCAGCAGTGATTGGGGCGTTCGGAGCACAGATACGCAGTATTTT	CASSDWGVRSTDTQYF
NA	TRBJ2-1	NA	TRBV27	TGTGCCAGCAGTTGGGGCGGTGAGCAGTTCTTC	CASSWGGEQFF
once	TRBJ2-7	NA	TRBV5-6	TGTGCCAGCAGCTTCACGCAGGGAAATACCTACGAGCAGTACTTC	CASSFTQGNTYEQYF
NA	TRBJ2-7	NA	TRBV27	TGTGCCAGCAGTCAAGGCTACGAGCAGTACTTC	CASSQGYEQYF
NA	TRBJ1-5	NA	TRBV18	TGTGCCAGCTCATTTTCTCAGGGCGATGATAGCAATCAGCCCCAGCATTTT	CASSFSQGDDSNQPQHF
NA	TRBJ2-7	NA	TRBV5-1	TGCGCCAGCAGCTTGGAGGCTACCTCCTACGAGCAGTACTTC	CASSLEATSYEQYF
NA	TRBJ2-7	NA	TRBV6-1	TGTGCCAGCAGTGATCCCCCCCGAGGGCGGGACGAGCAGTACTTC	CASSDPPRGRDEQYF
NA	TRBJ2-5	NA	TRBV9	TGTGCCAGCAGCCCACCCCCAGGAGGGGTTGGAGAGACCCAGTACTTC	CASSPPPGGVGETQYF
few	TRBJ2-7	NA	TRBV29-1	TGCAGCGCCAATGAGGCGGCCGAGCAGTACTTC	CSANEAAEQYF
NA	TRBJ2-1	NA	TRBV2	TGTGCCAGCAGTGATCCCGGGAATTTAGGCGATGAGCAGTTCTTC	CASSDPGNLGDEQFF
NA	TRBJ2-7	NA	TRBV7-9	TGTGCCAGCAGCTTAGCTGACGGACGCTCCTACGAGCAGTACTTC	CASSLADGRSYEQYF
NA	TRBJ2-2	TRBD1	TRBV4-1	TGCGCCAGCAGCCAAGCCCCGGACAGGGTGATCAGTGGGGAGCTGTTTTTT	CASSQAPDRVISGELFF
NA	TRBJ1-2	TRBD1	TRBV27	TGTGCCAGCGGAACAGGGGGAAACTATGGCTACACCTTC	CASGTGGNYGYTF
NA	TRBJ2-6	NA	TRBV6-1	TGTGCCAGCAGTGTGGGGCCTTCTGCCACCGGGGCCAACGTCCTGACTTTC	CASSVGPSATGANVLTF
NA	TRBJ2-7	NA	TRBV7-6	TGTGCCAGCAGCCGACCCGGTCCCAGGGTGGCGCAGTACTTC	CASSRPGPRVAQYF
NA	TRBJ2-1	NA	TRBV5-1	TGCGCCAGCAGCTTCGACATCTACAATGAGCAGTTCTTC	CASSFDIYNEQFF
NA	TRBJ2-7	TRBD1	TRBV27	TGTGCCAGCAGTCCCGGACAGGTTTCCTACGAGCAGTACTTC	CASSPGQVSYEQYF
NA	TRBJ1-2	NA	TRBV15	TGTGCCACCAGCAGCCCTAACCTACAAGGATACTATGGCTACACCTTC	CATSSPNLQGYYGYTF
few	TRBJ1-1	NA	TRBV6-1	TGTGCCAGCAGTGAATTTTACTGGGGCGGTGAAGCTTTCTTT	CASSEFYWGGEAFF
NA	TRBJ1-1	NA	TRBV30	TGTGCCTGGAGTTGGAGCGGCACTGAAGCTTTCTTT	CAWSWSGTEAFF